These T cell receptor beta chains were read from a single sample in a study of blood T cell repertoires in COVID-19. This table comes from immunoSEQ multiplex PCR, and its TCRdb copy is limited to in-frame clones, with some not included. The data show 210,000 or so clones, roughly 80% seen once. Sequenced material: peripheral blood. The receptors stem from a human donor in a cohort sampled during active COVID-19. Both conserved end residues are part of each CDR3. D genes are given only for firm matches.

TRBD1 | TRBV30 | CAWSYRGIEYNQPQHF
TRBD1 | TRBV28 | CASSLAGGNTEAFF
TRBD2 | TRBV6-1 | CASSVRLAGHENEQFF
TRBD1 | TRBV7-9 | CASSVSGTGNTEAFF
TRBD1 | TRBV5-8 | CASSRGQGPPNYEQYF
TRBD1 | TRBV27 | CASSSGQDMNTEAFF
TRBD1 | TRBV7-2 | CASSLTGVSGANVLTF
TRBD1 | TRBV19 | CASRHRGENTEAFF
TRBD1 | TRBV7-8 | CASSQTGGYEQYF
TRBD2 | TRBV19 | CASSILTSGTETQYF
TRBD1 | TRBV6-6 | CASVDRDSYYEQYF
NA | TRBV30 | CAWSVSGVLYEQYF
NA | TRBV5-6 | CASSLSSAGVLYQPQHF
NA | TRBV30 | CAWSEGVGNQPQHF
NA | TRBV12-3/TRBV12-4 | CASSLTEQYGYTF
NA | TRBV27 | CASSLSPGQNTGELFF
TRBD1 | TRBV6-5 | CASSNPGTEPYGYTF
TRBD2 | TRBV7-2 | CASSFWRAAGGVSTDTQYF
NA | TRBV7-9 | CASSRHRSVNEQFF
NA | TRBV3-1/TRBV3-2 | CASSHGVQGGNTIYF
NA | TRBV6-2/TRBV6-3 | CASSYSGVYEQYF
NA | TRBV30 | CAWSARDAYGYTF
TRBD1 | TRBV4-2 | CASSHPDRGKEQYF
NA | TRBV4-1 | CASSPPLNENIQYF
TRBD1 | TRBV5-1 | CASSFGTGGYNEQFF
NA | TRBV24-1 | CATSGQGFNTGELFF
NA | TRBV24-1 | CATSGSPSYEQYF
NA | TRBV15 | CATSRSGEGVTEAFF
TRBD2 | TRBV19 | CASSIRLAGATYNEQFF
NA | TRBV29-1 | CSDRESGLNTEAFF
TRBD2 | TRBV30 | CAWTSPGTSGRDTQYF
NA | TRBV6-5 | CASSYKAGNYGYTF
NA | TRBV6-5 | CASRTSSGNTIYF
NA | TRBV19 | CASSIIPGMNTEAFF
TRBD1 | TRBV6-5 | CASSWTGENQPQHF
TRBD2 | TRBV6-2/TRBV6-3 | CASSYSSSGRAQETGELFF
NA | TRBV7-2 | CAIMEGPQRNEQFF
TRBD2 | TRBV3-1/TRBV3-2 | CASSRGTSGSCETQYF
NA | TRBV28 | CASSLSLGVGSLDSPLHF
TRBD1 | TRBV5-4 | CASSLGTGNTGELFF
NA | TRBV7-2 | CASSLRQGLGEAFF
TRBD1 | TRBV28 | CASSPAPPLSTGAPPF
NA | TRBV5-8 | CASSLEAGMGEQYF